The 7 T cell receptor beta chains below were found in one sample sequenced in a study of human T cells and chemical hapten exposure. Time point of the sample: patch test 2, 6 weeks after DPC sensitization. Treatment indicated: therapeutic diphenylcyclopropenone sensitization with weekly scalp DPC. TCRdb passed the RACE reads through MiXCR, listing each CDR3 protein once. The sample carries fewer than 90,000 distinct CDR3 sequences, approximately 7% recorded once. The sequences come from whole blood, collected in connection with sensitization to the hapten diphenylcyclopropenone (DPC). The receptor set was obtained from a woman younger than 45 with alopecia areata. Some clones in this sample may be carry-over from other donors' samples.

This clonotype was detected ten times or more. The chain links TRBV29-1 to TRBJ2-3; D is undetermined. Germline V gene sequence: CDR1 SQVTM, CDR2 ANQGSEA. Trimming left V 4 bases short and J 2 bases short, with 7 bases between. This CDR3 is built from 12 residues. CDR3 bases: TGCAGCGTTGGCACATACACAGATACGCAGTATTTT. Protein: CSVGTYTDTQYF.

This clonotype was picked up many times. The chain uses TRBV5-1 and TRBJ2-2; TRBD2 is a possible D gene (5 bases). The CDR3 extends over 16 amino acids. Germline V gene sequence: CDR1 SGHRS, CDR2 YFSETQ. Trimming shortened V by 0 bases and J by 0 bases, and 9 bases separated the two germline ends. The chain's CDR3 is CASSLVFGANTGELFF. CDR3 nucleotides: TGCGCCAGCAGCTTGGTGTTCGGGGCGAACACCGGGGAGCTGTTTTTT. Complete variable domain (other parts from reference TRBV5-1 and TRBJ2-2): KAGVTQTPRYLIKTRGQQVTLSCSPISGHRSVSWYQQTPGQGLQFLFEYFSETQRNKGNFPGRFSGRQFSNSRSEMNVSTLELGDSALYLCASSLVFGANTGELFFGEGSRLTVL.

This clonotype was picked up a small number of times. The rearrangement joins TRBV29-1 to TRBJ2-5; no definite D call. Germline loops: CDR1 SQVTM, CDR2 ANQGSEA. The V gene lost 4 bases and the J gene lost 7 bases, with 7 bases spanning the gap. The CDR3 extends over 10 amino acids. The chain's CDR3 is CSVGEATQYF. The DNA of the CDR3 is TGCAGCGTTGGCGAGGCGACCCAGTACTTC. Based on the CDR3 plus reference TRBV29-1 and TRBJ2-5, the full variable domain is SAVISQKPSRDICQRGTSLTIQCQVDSQVTMMFWYRQQPGQSLTLIATANQGSEATYESGFVIDKFPISRPNLTFSTLTVSNMSPEDSSIYLCSVGEATQYFGPGTRLLVL.

This chain uses TRBV6-1 with TRBJ2-5; the match to TRBD2 covers 10 bases. The CDR3 is 14 amino acids. CDR1 and CDR2 from the germline V gene are MNHNS and SASEGT. The J segment lost 3 bases and the V segment lost 4 bases, leaving 2 bases of the junction unmatched. DNA for the CDR3: TGTGCCAGCAGTGCCGGGACTAGCGAAGAGACCCAGTACTTC. Translating it yields CASSAGTSEETQYF.

The chain has TRBV29-1 and TRBJ1-1; 7 bases align to TRBD1. Trimming removed 6 bases from V and 7 bases from J; junction bases left unmatched: 8. The CDR3 is made up of 12 amino acids. In germline, CDR1 is SQVTM, CDR2 ANQGSEA. Here the CDR3 reads CSVNRGSNEAFF. For the CDR3, the DNA is TGCAGCGTGAACAGGGGTTCAAATGAAGCTTTCTTT.

This clonotype was picked up many times. The chain couples TRBV12-5 to TRBJ2-3; 10 bases line up with TRBD2. The CDR3 consists of 16 residues. CDR1 and CDR2 from the germline V gene are LGHNT and FRNRAP. V dropped 0 bases and J dropped 6; count of bases not matched to a gene: 6. The CDR3 sequence is CASGLVQAGGRDTQYF. The CDR3 DNA sequence: TGTGCTAGTGGTTTGGTCCAAGCGGGGGGGCGGGATACGCAGTATTTT. Full variable domain (outside the CDR3, taken from reference TRBV12-5 and TRBJ2-3): DARVTQTPRHKVTEMGQEVTMRCQPILGHNTVFWYRQTMMQGLELLAYFRNRAPLDDSGMPKDRFSAEMPDATLATLKIQPSEPRDSAVYFCASGLVQAGGRDTQYFGPGTRLTVL.

The sample holds many counts of this clonotype. The chain links TRBV9 to TRBJ2-3; D unresolved. The CDR3 has 15 residues. The ends were cut back, 2 bases at V and 0 bases at J, with 10 bases in the middle. Germline V lookup: CDR1 SGDLS, CDR2 YYNGEE. CDR3 amino acids: CASSVGARSTDTQYF. Here the CDR3 DNA reads TGTGCCAGCAGCGTGGGTGCCCGGAGCACAGATACGCAGTATTTT.